This TCR beta chain was recorded in a study of blood T cell repertoires in COVID-19. Background on the study: Donors in the United States, Italy and Spain gave samples during acute or convalescent COVID-19. PBMCs, B-cell-depleted T cells, or T cells provided the cDNA or gDNA that made up the material.

TCRdb's table, derived via immunoSEQ multiplex PCR, lists solely in-frame clones and lacks some. This sample has 130,000 or so clones, with approximately 90% found just once. Germline trimming cut 0 bases from V and 7 bases from J; bases unmatched to any gene: 8. Germline V gene sequence: CDR1 SGHRS, CDR2 YFSETQ. The CDR3 has 16 amino acids. The TCR comes from a man in his fifties with acute or convalescent COVID-19. The sequencing input was peripheral blood. The chain uses TRBV5-1 and TRBJ1-4, with 8 bases matching TRBD1. The CDR3 region is CASSLEAGGTSEKLFF. DNA for the CDR3: TGCGCCAGCAGCTTGGAGGCAGGGGGCACGAGTGAAAAACTGTTTTTT.